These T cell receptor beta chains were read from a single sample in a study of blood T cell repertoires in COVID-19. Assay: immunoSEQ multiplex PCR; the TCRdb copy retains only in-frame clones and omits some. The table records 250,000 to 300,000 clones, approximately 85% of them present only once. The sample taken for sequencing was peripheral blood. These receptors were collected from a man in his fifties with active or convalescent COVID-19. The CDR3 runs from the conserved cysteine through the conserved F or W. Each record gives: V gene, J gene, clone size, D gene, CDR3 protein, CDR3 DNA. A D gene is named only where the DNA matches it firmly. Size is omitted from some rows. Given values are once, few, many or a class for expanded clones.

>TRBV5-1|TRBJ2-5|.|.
CASSRASEETQYF
TGCGCCAGCAGCCGCGCTAGCGAAGAGACCCAGTACTTC
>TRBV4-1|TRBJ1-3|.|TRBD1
CASSQDQRTGVGNTIYF
TGCGCCAGCAGCCAAGATCAGCGGACAGGGGTTGGAAACACCATATATTTT
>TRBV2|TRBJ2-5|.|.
CASSSTELGRLGTQYF
TGTGCCAGCAGTTCAACTGAACTGGGTCGACTGGGGACCCAGTACTTC
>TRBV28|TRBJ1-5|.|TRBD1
CASRPTGVVGPQHF
TGTGCCAGCAGACCGACAGGGGTGGTAGGGCCCCAGCATTTT
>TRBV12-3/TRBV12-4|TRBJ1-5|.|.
CASSLREGQPQHF
TGTGCCAGCAGTTTGAGGGAGGGTCAGCCCCAGCATTTT
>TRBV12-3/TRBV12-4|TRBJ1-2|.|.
CASSSLANYGYTF
TGTGCCAGCAGTAGTCTAGCTAACTATGGCTACACCTTC
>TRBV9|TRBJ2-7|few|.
CASSVGPEGFYEQYF
TGTGCCAGCAGCGTAGGGCCGGAGGGATTTTACGAGCAGTACTTC
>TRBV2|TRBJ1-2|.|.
CASSGGQFYGYTF
TGTGCCAGCAGTGGTGGTCAGTTCTATGGCTACACCTTC
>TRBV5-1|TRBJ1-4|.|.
CASSLGGTQATEKLFF
TGCGCCAGCAGCTTGGGGGGGACTCAAGCGACCGAAAAACTGTTTTTT
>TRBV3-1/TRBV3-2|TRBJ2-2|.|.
CASSRISLAGELFF
TGTGCCAGCAGCCGAATAAGTCTAGCTGGGGAGCTGTTTTTT
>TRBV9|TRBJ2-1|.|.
CASSPRWLADPYNEQFF
TGTGCCAGCAGCCCTCGTTGGCTAGCAGACCCCTACAATGAGCAGTTCTTC
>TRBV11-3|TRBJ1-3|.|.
CASSLSWLRDRPGNTIYF
TGTGCCAGCAGCTTATCCTGGCTCCGCGACAGACCCGGAAACACCATATATTTT
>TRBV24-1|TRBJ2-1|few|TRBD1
CATSDDRGEQFF
TGTGCCACCAGTGATGACAGGGGGGAGCAGTTCTTC
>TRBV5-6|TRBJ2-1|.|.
CASSSTGGNNEQFF
TGTGCCAGCAGCTCTACAGGCGGGAACAATGAGCAGTTCTTC
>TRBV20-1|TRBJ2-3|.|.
CSASGDTQYF
TGCAGTGCTTCAGGGGATACGCAGTATTTT
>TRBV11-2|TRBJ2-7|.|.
CASSLLQYEQYF
TGTGCCAGCAGCCTACTTCAATACGAGCAGTACTTC
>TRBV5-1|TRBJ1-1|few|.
CASSLASGGTEAFF
TGCGCCAGCAGCTTGGCAAGCGGGGGAACTGAAGCTTTCTTT
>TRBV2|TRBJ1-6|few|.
CASISQHPINSPLHF
TGTGCCAGCATATCCCAACACCCAATTAATTCACCCCTCCACTTT
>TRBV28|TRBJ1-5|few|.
CASSLSGRSNQPQHF
TGTGCCAGCAGTTTATCTGGCCGTAGCAATCAGCCCCAGCATTTT
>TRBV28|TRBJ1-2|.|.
CASSSQGNGYTF
TGTGCCAGCAGTTCCCAGGGTAATGGCTACACCTTC
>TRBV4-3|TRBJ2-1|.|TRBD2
CASSQDTSGSNEQFF
TGCGCCAGCAGCCAAGACACTAGCGGGAGCAATGAGCAGTTCTTC
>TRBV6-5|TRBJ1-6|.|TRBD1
CASSINRDRGSPLHF
TGTGCCAGCAGTATTAACCGGGACAGGGGATCACCCCTCCACTTT
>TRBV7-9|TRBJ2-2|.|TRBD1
CASSPRAGGFYGELFF
TGTGCCAGCAGCCCCCGCGCAGGGGGCTTTTACGGGGAGCTGTTTTTT
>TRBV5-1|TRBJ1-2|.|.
CASSWGDLSEGGYTF
TGCGCCAGCAGCTGGGGAGATCTATCGGAGGGTGGCTACACCTTC
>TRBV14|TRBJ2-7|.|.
CASSWSSGTLYEQYF
TGTGCCAGCAGTTGGAGCTCTGGGACACTCTACGAGCAGTACTTC
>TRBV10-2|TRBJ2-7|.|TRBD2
CASSEPGLVSHEQYF
TGCGCCAGCAGTGAGCCGGGACTAGTGAGCCACGAGCAGTACTTC
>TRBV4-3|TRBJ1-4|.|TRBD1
CASSQELGDRPNEKLFF
TGCGCCAGCAGCCAAGAGTTAGGGGACAGACCTAATGAAAAACTGTTTTTT
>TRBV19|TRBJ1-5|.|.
CASSSGTWGSNQPQHF
TGTGCCAGTAGTTCCGGGACTTGGGGATCCAATCAGCCCCAGCATTTT
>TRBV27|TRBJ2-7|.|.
CASSFQKTGYEQYF
TGTGCCAGCAGTTTCCAAAAGACTGGGTACGAGCAGTACTTC
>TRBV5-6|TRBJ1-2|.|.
CASSFPLNYGYTF
TGTGCCAGCAGCTTCCCCCTAAACTATGGCTACACCTTC
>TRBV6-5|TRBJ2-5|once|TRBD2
CASRGAGGPGETQYF
TGTGCCAGCAGGGGAGCGGGAGGTCCGGGAGAGACCCAGTACTTC
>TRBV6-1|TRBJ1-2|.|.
CASSDRTVGDDGYTF
TGTGCCAGCAGTGATCGTACAGTGGGAGACGATGGCTACACCTTC
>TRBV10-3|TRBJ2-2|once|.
CAISESGGIGELFF
TGTGCCATCAGTGAGTCTGGAGGGATCGGGGAGCTGTTTTTT
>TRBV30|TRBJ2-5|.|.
CAWSVLVETQYF
TGTGCCTGGAGTGTACTTGTAGAGACCCAGTACTTC
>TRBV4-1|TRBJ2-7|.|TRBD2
CASSHPGLGNYEQYF
TGCGCCAGCAGCCATCCGGGACTAGGAAATTACGAGCAGTACTTC
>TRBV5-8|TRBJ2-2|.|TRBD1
CASRRTGGGLGTGELFF
TGTGCCAGCAGGCGGACAGGGGGCGGGCTCGGCACCGGGGAGCTGTTTTTT
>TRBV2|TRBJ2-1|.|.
CASRGFEWLTHNEQFF
TGTGCCAGCCGAGGGTTTGAGTGGCTAACTCACAATGAGCAGTTCTTC
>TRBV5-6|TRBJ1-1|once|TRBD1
CASSRDRERMNTEAFF
TGTGCCAGCAGCCGGGACAGGGAAAGGATGAACACTGAAGCTTTCTTT
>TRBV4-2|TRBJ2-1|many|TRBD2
CASSQETSGSNEQFF
TGTGCCAGCAGCCAAGAGACTAGCGGGAGCAATGAGCAGTTCTTC
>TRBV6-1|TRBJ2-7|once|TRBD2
CASSEGSGRSYEQYF
TGTGCCAGCAGTGAAGGCAGCGGGAGGTCCTACGAGCAGTACTTC
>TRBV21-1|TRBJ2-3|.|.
CASSKVRSGAGFDTQYF
TGTGCCAGCAGCAAAGTAAGATCGGGAGCAGGGTTCGATACGCAGTATTTT
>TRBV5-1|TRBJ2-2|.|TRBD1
CASSPGTGGWSGELFF
TGCGCCAGCAGCCCAGGGACAGGGGGTTGGTCCGGGGAGCTGTTTTTT
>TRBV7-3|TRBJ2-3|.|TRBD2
CASSPQAGVTSTDTQYF
TGTGCCAGCAGCCCTCAAGCGGGAGTAACAAGCACAGATACGCAGTATTTT
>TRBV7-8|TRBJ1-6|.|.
CASSPDQGIYSPLHF
TGTGCCAGCAGCCCCGACCAGGGGATTTATTCACCCCTCCACTTT
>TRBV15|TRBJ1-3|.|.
CATSRDALASGNTIYF
TGTGCCACCAGCAGAGATGCATTGGCTTCTGGAAACACCATATATTTT
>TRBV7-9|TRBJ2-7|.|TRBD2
CASSFAAGGAGGEQYF
TGTGCCAGCAGCTTCGCGGCGGGAGGGGCCGGGGGAGAGCAGTACTTC
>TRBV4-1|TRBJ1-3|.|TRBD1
CASSQPRDRGGTIYF
TGCGCCAGCAGCCAACCTCGGGACAGGGGAGGCACCATATATTTT
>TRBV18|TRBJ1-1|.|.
CASSPKTAAMNTEAFF
TGTGCCAGCTCACCGAAAACAGCCGCTATGAACACTGAAGCTTTCTTT
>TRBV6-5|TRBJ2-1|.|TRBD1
CASSSGTANYNEQFF
TGTGCCAGCAGTTCCGGGACAGCTAATTACAATGAGCAGTTCTTC
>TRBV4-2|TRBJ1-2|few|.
CASSREDSHGYTF
TGTGCCAGCAGCCGAGAGGACAGTCATGGCTACACCTTC
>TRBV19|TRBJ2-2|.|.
CASRLQGTGTGELFF
TGTGCCAGTAGGCTACAGGGTACTGGAACCGGGGAGCTGTTTTTT
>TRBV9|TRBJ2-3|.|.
CASSVGGGYVTDTQYF
TGTGCCAGCAGCGTAGGAGGAGGATATGTCACAGATACGCAGTATTTT